This T cell receptor beta chain was recorded in a study of spatial heterogeneity in lung cancer. Findings and caveats of the study: There were more appearances of ubiquitous expanded tumor TCRs in blood at resection than at follow-up.

Described time point: sample taken at primary tumor resection. Whole RNA, which was extracted from tumor, nontumor lung tissue or frozen PBMC, was sequenced without any cell sorting. The donor population consisted of under 75 patients with untreated, early-stage non-small cell lung cancer. This clonotype was recorded at least ten times. The antigen remains unidentified. The CDR3 has 14 amino acids. Germline V gene data show CDR1 as SNHLY and CDR2 as FYNNEI. V was pared by 3 bases and J by 6 bases, with 9 bases between. A single record per CDR3 protein comes from TCRdb applying MiXCR to the 5' RACE reads. The sample gives tens of thousands of distinct CDR3 sequences, 7.5% of which show up once; roughly 28% is in the top ten.

Sequencing was performed on PBMCs, taken at surgery. This clonotype originated in a male donor with early-stage non-small cell lung cancer. This chain joins TRBV2 and TRBJ1-6; no reliable D call. The CDR3 DNA reads as TGTGCCAGCAGTGAGAGACTCTTTAATTCACCCCTCCACTTT. This codes for CASSERLFNSPLHF.